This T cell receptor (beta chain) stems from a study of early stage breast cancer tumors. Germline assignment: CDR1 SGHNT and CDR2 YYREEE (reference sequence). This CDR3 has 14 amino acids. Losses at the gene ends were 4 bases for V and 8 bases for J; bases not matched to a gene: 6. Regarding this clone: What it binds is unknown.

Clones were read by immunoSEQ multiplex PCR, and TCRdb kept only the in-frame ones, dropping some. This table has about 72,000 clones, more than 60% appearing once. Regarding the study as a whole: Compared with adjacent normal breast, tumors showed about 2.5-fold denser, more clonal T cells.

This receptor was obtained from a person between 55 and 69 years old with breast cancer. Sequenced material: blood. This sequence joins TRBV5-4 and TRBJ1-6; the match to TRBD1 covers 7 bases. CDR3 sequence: CASSTWDSHSPLHF. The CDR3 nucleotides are TGTGCCAGCAGCACCTGGGACAGCCATTCACCCCTCCACTTT.